This passage covers 17 T cell receptor beta chains from one sample sequenced in a study of blood T cell repertoires in COVID-19. Assay used: immunoSEQ multiplex PCR; TCRdb lists only in-frame clones, some missing. The sample yields 150,000 to 200,000 clones, approximately 86% seen once. The sequencing sample was made of peripheral blood. The receptors shown here come from a man in his fifties or sixties with acute or convalescent COVID-19.

The chain links TRBV10-2 to TRBJ1-5; D gene unclear. CDR3 length: 13 amino acids. Germline V lookup: CDR1 WSHSY, CDR2 SAAADI. V was clipped by 4 bases and J by 9 bases, with 13 bases between them. DNA of the CDR3: TGCGCCAGCAGTGGTGGTCTGGAGCGGCCCCAGCATTTT. Protein: CASSGGLERPQHF.

A note on this clone: The same CDR3 arises from other DNA sequences in this sample as well. CDR3 sequence reads: CASSTPAELTDTQYF. DNA of the CDR3: TGTGCCAGCAGTACCCCAGCGGAACTCACAGATACGCAGTATTTT. The chain uses TRBV28 and TRBJ2-3; D is perhaps TRBD2 (5 bases). Deletions cut 5 bases from V and 2 bases from J, with 14 bases between. Per the germline V gene, CDR1 is MDHEN and CDR2 is SYDVKM. CDR3 length: 15 amino acids.

In this sample, this clone turned up a few times. The V call is TRBV4-1, the J call TRBJ2-7; a possible D gene is TRBD1 (6 bases). Germline CDR1 is MGHRA and CDR2 is YSYEKL. V lost 4 bases to trimming and J lost 2 bases, with 24 bases between them. The CDR3 runs to 18 residues. The CDR3 sequence: CASSRRVGSTGETYEQYF. In nucleotides, the CDR3 is TGCGCCAGCAGCCGAAGGGTCGGGTCGACAGGTGAGACCTACGAGCAGTACTTC.

The chain has TRBV2 and TRBJ2-7, with D possibly being TRBD2 (5 bases). V lost 4 bases and J 3 bases, leaving 19 bases between the germline ends. The CDR3 spans 16 residues. Germline CDR1 SNHLY, CDR2 FYNNEI. The CDR3 sequence is CASSARQAGGFYEQYF. The CDR3 DNA reads as TGTGCCAGCAGTGCGAGGCAGGCGGGTGGGTTCTACGAGCAGTACTTC.

This clone was seen a single time. This chain links TRBV6-5 with TRBJ1-2; 10 positions agree with TRBD1. This CDR3 has 14 residues. Germline V gives CDR1 MNHEY, CDR2 SVGAGI. The V segment lost 5 bases and the J segment 6 bases; nucleotides outside the gene matches: 6. CDR3 protein: CASSRAGTGDGYTF. The CDR3, as DNA: TGTGCCAGCAGTCGGGCCGGGACAGGGGATGGCTACACCTTC.

This CDR3 is CASSLPNRRDEQFF. The CDR3 DNA reads TGTGCCAGCAGTTTACCCAATAGGCGGGATGAGCAGTTCTTC. The gene calls are TRBV28 and TRBJ2-1; a weak D match, TRBD2 (5 bases). The CDR3 consists of 14 residues. From germline, CDR1 is MDHEN and CDR2 SYDVKM. Trimming took 2 bases from V and 8 from J, leaving 13 bases between them.

The chain combines TRBV7-2 with TRBJ2-5; possibly TRBD1 for D (5 bases). CDR1 is SGHTA, CDR2 FQGNSA, per germline. The CDR3 length is 19 residues. The ends were cut back, 1 base at V and 0 bases at J, with 21 bases in the middle. DNA for the CDR3: TGTGCCAGCAGCTTAGGGCCCCCTAGGCAGGGCCTATACCAAGAGACCCAGTACTTC. It encodes CASSLGPPRQGLYQETQYF. The full variable domain, in which reference TRBV7-2 and TRBJ2-5 provide the parts outside the CDR3, is GAGVSQSPSNKVTEKGKDVELRCDPISGHTALYWYRQSLGQGLEFLIYFQGNSAPDKSGLPSDRFSAERTGGSVSTLTIQRTQQEDSAVYLCASSLGPPRQGLYQETQYFGPGTRLLVL.

The chain has TRBV28 and TRBJ2-1, with D perhaps matching TRBD2 (6 bases). Germline V gives CDR1 MDHEN, CDR2 SYDVKM. V was shortened by 6 bases and J by 9 bases, with 21 bases between the two germline ends. This CDR3 has 15 amino acids. The CDR3 coding sequence is TGTGCCAGCAGAGGCGGGACCTCGTGGAGGGGTGAGCAGTTCTTC. Translation: CASRGGTSWRGEQFF. The full variable domain, with the rest looked up from reference TRBV28 and TRBJ2-1, is DVKVTQSSRYLVKRTGEKVFLECVQDMDHENMFWYRQDPGLGLRLIYFSYDVKMKEKGDIPEGYSVSREKKERFSLILESASTNQTSMYLCASRGGTSWRGEQFFGPGTRLTVL.

V usage is TRBV7-2 and J usage is TRBJ1-2; no definite D call. The CDR3 has 16 residues. V gave up 1 base and J gave up 0 bases, with 12 bases separating them. Germline V gene lookup returns CDR1 SGHTA and CDR2 FQGNSA. The CDR3 is CASSLGGSKANYGYTF. CDR3 DNA: TGTGCCAGCAGCTTAGGCGGGAGTAAAGCTAACTATGGCTACACCTTC.

The chain is built from TRBV28 and TRBJ1-5; a possible D gene is TRBD1 (5 bases). This CDR3 contains 16 residues. The V end lost 5 bases, the J end lost 0 bases, and 14 bases lay between the germline ends. CDR1 and CDR2 (germline): MDHEN, SYDVKM. CDR3 nucleotides: TGTGCCAGCAGTCCACGGACAATTTATAGCAATCAGCCCCAGCATTTT. Protein product: CASSPRTIYSNQPQHF.

V usage is TRBV11-2 and J usage is TRBJ2-1; D ambiguous. The CDR3 is 15 residues long. V was clipped by 3 bases and J by 0 bases, with 9 bases between them. Germline loops: CDR1 SGHAT, CDR2 FQNNGV. The CDR3 protein is CASSFVWSSYNEQFF. DNA for the CDR3: TGTGCCAGCAGCTTCGTCTGGAGCTCCTACAATGAGCAGTTCTTC. The variable domain in full, completed from reference TRBV11-2 and TRBJ2-1, reads EAGVAQSPRYKIIEKRQSVAFWCNPISGHATLYWYQQILGQGPKLLIQFQNNGVVDDSQLPKDRFSAERLKGVDSTLKIQPAKLEDSAVYLCASSFVWSSYNEQFFGPGTRLTVL.

The chain uses TRBV5-1 and TRBJ2-1, with 12 positions matching TRBD2. This CDR3 has 16 residues. J lost 1 base, V lost 4 bases, and 3 bases had no gene match. CDR1 SGHRS and CDR2 YFSETQ come from the germline V gene. As DNA, the CDR3 is TGCGCCAGCAGCCCAACTAGCGGGAGGTCCTACAATGAGCAGTTCTTC. It specifies CASSPTSGRSYNEQFF.

The rearrangement links TRBV28 to TRBJ2-1, with D unresolved. The CDR3 has 16 amino acids. V was cut by 6 bases and J by 1 base, with 16 bases left in between. CDR1 is MDHEN and CDR2 is SYDVKM in the germline V gene. This CDR3 reads CASRPSGPASYNEQFF. CDR3 in DNA: TGTGCCAGCAGACCTAGTGGCCCCGCTTCCTACAATGAGCAGTTCTTC.

This chain joins TRBV28 and TRBJ2-7; 7 nucleotides line up with TRBD2. J lost 2 bases, V lost 5 bases, and 12 bases had no gene match. Germline V CDR1 and CDR2: MDHEN, SYDVKM. There are 16 residues in the CDR3. CDR3 bases: TGTGCCAGCAGTACCCCGGGGTGGGAGGGCGCCTACGAGCAGTACTTC. It yields the protein CASSTPGWEGAYEQYF. Looking up the rest from reference TRBV28 and TRBJ2-7 gives the full variable domain: DVKVTQSSRYLVKRTGEKVFLECVQDMDHENMFWYRQDPGLGLRLIYFSYDVKMKEKGDIPEGYSVSREKKERFSLILESASTNQTSMYLCASSTPGWEGAYEQYFGPGTRLTVT.

The chain couples TRBV5-6 to TRBJ2-2; D unresolved. In germline, CDR1 is SGHDT, CDR2 YYEEEE. V shed 2 bases and J shed 6 bases, with 5 bases lying between them. The CDR3 is 12 amino acids. CDR3 region: CASSLLPGELFF. Here the CDR3 DNA reads TGTGCCAGCAGCTTACTCCCCGGGGAGCTGTTTTTT.

Points on this clone: Other nucleotide sequences in the sample specify the same CDR3. The genes are TRBV5-1 and TRBJ1-6; weak D call: TRBD1 (6 bases). V was pared by 0 bases and J by 10 bases, with 14 bases between. The V gene's germline CDR1 is SGHRS and CDR2 YFSETQ. The CDR3 is 15 amino acids. In nucleotides, the CDR3 is TGCGCCAGCAGCTTGGATGGCAGGGGAGACTCACCCCTCCACTTT. Translated: CASSLDGRGDSPLHF.

The V and J genes are TRBV9 and TRBJ1-1, with D tentatively TRBD1 (6 bases). The CDR3 totals 16 residues. V was shortened by 4 bases and J by 0 bases, with 16 bases between the two germline ends. Germline CDR1 and CDR2: SGDLS and YYNGEE. The CDR3 sequence is CASSPGAGGLNTEAFF. CDR3 DNA sequence: TGTGCCAGCAGCCCAGGGGCGGGGGGTTTGAACACTGAAGCTTTCTTT.